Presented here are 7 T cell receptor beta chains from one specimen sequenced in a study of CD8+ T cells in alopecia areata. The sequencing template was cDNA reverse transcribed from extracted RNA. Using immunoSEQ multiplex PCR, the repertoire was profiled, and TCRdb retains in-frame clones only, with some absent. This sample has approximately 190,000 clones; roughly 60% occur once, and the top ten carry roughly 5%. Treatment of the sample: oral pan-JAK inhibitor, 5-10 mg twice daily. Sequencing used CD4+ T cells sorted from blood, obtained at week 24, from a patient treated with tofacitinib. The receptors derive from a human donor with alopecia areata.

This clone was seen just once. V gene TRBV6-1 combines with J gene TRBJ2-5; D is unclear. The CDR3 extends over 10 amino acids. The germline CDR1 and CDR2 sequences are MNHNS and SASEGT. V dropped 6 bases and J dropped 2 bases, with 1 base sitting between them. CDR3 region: CASRQETQYF. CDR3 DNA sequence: TGTGCCAGCAGACAAGAGACCCAGTACTTC.

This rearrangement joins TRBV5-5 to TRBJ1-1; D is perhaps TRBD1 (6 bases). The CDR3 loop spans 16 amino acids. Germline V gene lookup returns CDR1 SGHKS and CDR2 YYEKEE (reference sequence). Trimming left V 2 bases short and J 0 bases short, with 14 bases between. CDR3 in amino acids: CASSFGDGQMNTEAFF. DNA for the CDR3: TGTGCCAGCAGCTTCGGAGACGGACAGATGAACACTGAAGCTTTCTTT.

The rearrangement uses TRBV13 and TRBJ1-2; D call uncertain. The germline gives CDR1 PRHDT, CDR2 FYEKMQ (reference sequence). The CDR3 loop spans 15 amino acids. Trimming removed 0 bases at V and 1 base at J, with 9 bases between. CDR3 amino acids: CASSLGAVLNYGYTF. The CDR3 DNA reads TGTGCCAGCAGCTTAGGGGCAGTACTTAACTATGGCTACACCTTC.

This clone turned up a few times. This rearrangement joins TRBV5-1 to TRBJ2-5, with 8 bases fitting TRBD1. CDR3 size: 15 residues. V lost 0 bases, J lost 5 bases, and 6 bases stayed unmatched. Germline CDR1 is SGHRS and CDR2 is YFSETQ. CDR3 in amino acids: CASSLAQGAQETQYF. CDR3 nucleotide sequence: TGCGCCAGCAGCTTGGCCCAGGGGGCGCAGGAGACCCAGTACTTC.

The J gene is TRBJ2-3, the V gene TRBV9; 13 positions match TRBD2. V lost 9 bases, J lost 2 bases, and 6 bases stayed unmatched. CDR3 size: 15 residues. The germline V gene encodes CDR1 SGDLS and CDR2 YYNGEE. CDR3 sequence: CAIRLAGGPTDTQYF. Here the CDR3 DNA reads TGTGCCATCCGACTAGCGGGGGGACCCACAGATACGCAGTATTTT.

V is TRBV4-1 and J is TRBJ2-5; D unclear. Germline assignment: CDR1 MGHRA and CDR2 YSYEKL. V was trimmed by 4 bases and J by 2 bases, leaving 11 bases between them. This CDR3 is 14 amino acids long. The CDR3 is CASSPRLAQETQYF. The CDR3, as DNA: TGCGCCAGCAGCCCTAGGTTGGCACAAGAGACCCAGTACTTC.

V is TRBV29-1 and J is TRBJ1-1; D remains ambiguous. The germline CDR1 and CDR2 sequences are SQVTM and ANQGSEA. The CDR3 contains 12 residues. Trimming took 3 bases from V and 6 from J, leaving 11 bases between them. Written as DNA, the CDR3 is TGCAGCGTTGACAGGAAAGGGCCTGAAGCTTTCTTT. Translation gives CSVDRKGPEAFF.